The 25 T cell receptor beta chains reported below all come from one sample, sequenced in a study of T cell changes during pregnancy in multiple sclerosis. TCRdb keeps only in-frame clones here, not all; method: immunoSEQ multiplex PCR. Seen here are roughly 57,000 clones, 89% observed once, and the top ten hold roughly 2.6%. Sequences were derived from peripheral blood, sampled in the first trimester of pregnancy. Receptors were obtained from a female donor with multiple sclerosis, enrolled in a pregnancy study.

This chain uses TRBV7-9 with TRBJ1-1; D is perhaps TRBD1 (5 bases). The CDR3 runs to 14 residues. The germline V gene has CDR1 SEHNR and CDR2 FQNEAQ (reference sequence). Trimming left V 1 base short and J 6 bases short, with 12 bases between. The CDR3 nucleotides read TGTGCCAGCAGCTTAGTGGCAGGGCCCGCTGAAGCTTTCTTT. It codes for CASSLVAGPAEAFF.

This sequence joins TRBV7-8 and TRBJ1-1; D gene ambiguous. This CDR3 is 14 amino acids long. V gave up 2 bases and J gave up 6 bases, with 13 bases separating them. CDR1 and CDR2 from the germline V gene are SGHVS and FQNEAQ. Here the CDR3 reads CASSLFGEVAEAFF. The CDR3 DNA reads TGTGCCAGCAGCTTATTCGGAGAAGTTGCTGAAGCTTTCTTT.

This clone was recorded once. V is TRBV10-3 and J is TRBJ1-2, with TRBD1 matching 9 bases. From germline, CDR1 is ENHRY and CDR2 SYGVKD. The V and J ends lost 6 bases and 7 bases, in that order; junction bases with no gene match: 9. This CDR3 contains 14 residues. CDR3 DNA sequence: TGTGCCATCAGGGGGACAGGGAAAGACTTTGGCTACACCTTC. It encodes CAIRGTGKDFGYTF.

The chain is built from TRBV30 and TRBJ1-1; 8 nucleotides align to TRBD1. The V gene's germline CDR1 is GTSNPN and CDR2 SVGIG (reference sequence). CDR3 length: 16 amino acids. V lost 0 bases and J lost 1; bases outside the gene matches: 7. The CDR3 protein is CAWSVKIGQGNTEAFF. DNA for the CDR3: TGTGCCTGGAGTGTAAAAATAGGACAGGGGAACACTGAAGCTTTCTTT.

This sequence joins TRBV6-1 and TRBJ2-3; TRBD2 might be the D (5 bases). There are 16 residues in the CDR3. Germline assignment: CDR1 MNHNS and CDR2 SASEGT. V dropped 2 bases and J dropped 5 bases, with 17 bases sitting between them. The CDR3 spells CASSESSVTRGDTQYF. The CDR3 coding sequence is TGTGCCAGCAGTGAATCGTCGGTAACTAGAGGAGATACGCAGTATTTT.

The chain combines TRBV5-4 with TRBJ2-7; 10 nucleotides line up with TRBD2. Germline CDR1 SGHNT, CDR2 YYREEE (reference sequence). This CDR3 region has 15 residues. The ends lost 4 bases at V and 2 bases at J; junction bases unmatched: 6. CDR3: CASSPGTSVPYEQYF. The CDR3, as DNA: TGTGCCAGCAGCCCGGGGACTAGCGTTCCCTACGAGCAGTACTTC.

The chain employs TRBV19 and TRBJ1-5; the match to TRBD1 covers 10 bases. The CDR3 length is 16 residues. Germline V lookup: CDR1 LNHDA, CDR2 SQIVND (reference sequence). The trim removed 11 bases at V and 8 bases at J, leaving 18 bases unmatched. The DNA of the CDR3 is TGTGCCGTAGAGGGGACAGGGGCTCCTCTATCAGAGCCCCAGCATTTT. Its protein is CAVEGTGAPLSEPQHF.

The V gene is TRBV27, the J gene TRBJ2-3, with D possibly matching TRBD2 (6 bases). Trimming left V 5 bases short and J 1 base short, with 16 bases between. The CDR3 is 16 residues long. Germline loops: CDR1 MNHEY, CDR2 SMNVEV (reference sequence). CDR3: CASSIRDSPRTDTQYF. In DNA form, the CDR3 reads TGTGCCAGCAGTATCCGGGACTCTCCCCGCACAGATACGCAGTATTTT.

The V and J genes are TRBV7-8 and TRBJ1-2; 7 positions match TRBD1. V shed 1 base and J 2 bases; nucleotides not matched to a gene: 7. This CDR3 contains 16 residues. CDR1 SGHVS and CDR2 FQNEAQ come from the germline V gene. Written as DNA, the CDR3 is TGTGCCAGCAGCTTAGGGGACAGTGACGAAAACTATGGCTACACCTTC. It encodes CASSLGDSDENYGYTF.

This clone has just one count. This chain uses TRBV7-2 with TRBJ2-3, with 13 bases fitting TRBD2. The J segment lost 5 bases and the V segment lost 4 bases, leaving 6 bases of the junction unmatched. The CDR3 consists of 16 residues. Per germline, CDR1 SGHTA and CDR2 FQGNSA. The CDR3 DNA is TGTGCCAGCAGCTCTCGACTAGCGGGGGGAAGAGATACGCAGTATTTT. Its translation: CASSSRLAGGRDTQYF.

V and J are TRBV4-1 and TRBJ1-2, with D perhaps matching TRBD1 (5 bases). V was pared by 1 base and J by 4 bases, with 22 bases between. Germline V gene sequence: CDR1 MGHRA, CDR2 YSYEKL. The CDR3 totals 18 residues. Here the CDR3 DNA reads TGCGCCAGCAGCCAAGGGGTGCCAGGGTCGGTGGAGTTCTATGGCTACACCTTC. Encoded protein: CASSQGVPGSVEFYGYTF.

The chain employs TRBV5-5 and TRBJ1-2, with 8 bases fitting TRBD1. Germline V CDR1 and CDR2: SGHKS, YYEKEE (reference sequence). Losses at the gene ends were 0 bases for V and 7 bases for J; bases not matched to a gene: 5. The CDR3 totals 14 residues. For the CDR3, the DNA is TGTGCCAGCAGCTTGGATCCGGGACAGGCTGGCTACACCTTC. It is translated as CASSLDPGQAGYTF. Looking up the rest from reference TRBV5-5 and TRBJ1-2 gives the full variable domain: DAGVTQSPTHLIKTRGQQVTLRCSPISGHKSVSWYQQVLGQGPQFIFQYYEKEERGRGNFPDRFSARQFPNYSSELNVNALLLGDSALYLCASSLDPGQAGYTFGSGTRLTVV.

V and J are TRBV5-1 and TRBJ2-2, with 10 bases that match TRBD1. This CDR3 contains 16 residues. V dropped 4 bases and J dropped 4; count of bases not matched to a gene: 7. Germline assignment: CDR1 SGHRS and CDR2 YFSETQ. The CDR3 bases are TGCGCCAGCAGCCCGCCCGGGACAGGGGTCACCGGGGAGCTGTTTTTT. It translates to CASSPPGTGVTGELFF.

The chain joins TRBV7-6 to TRBJ1-2; 8 bases align to TRBD1. The CDR3 runs to 15 residues. The V and J ends lost 5 bases and 2 bases, in that order; junction bases with no gene match: 7. The germline gives CDR1 SGHVS, CDR2 FNYEAQ. CDR3 DNA: TGTGCCAGCAGCCCCCAACAGGGGGGGAACTATGGCTACACCTTC. Protein sequence: CASSPQQGGNYGYTF.

The chain is built from TRBV4-3 and TRBJ1-2, with TRBD1 matching 7 bases. The CDR3 has 16 residues. Germline V gene lookup returns CDR1 LGHNA and CDR2 YSLEER. Losses at the gene ends were 0 bases for V and 8 bases for J; bases not matched to a gene: 12. The CDR3 loop reads CASSQDLKGAWDGYTF. The DNA of the CDR3 is TGCGCCAGCAGCCAAGATCTTAAGGGGGCTTGGGACGGCTACACCTTC.

This chain connects TRBV27 to TRBJ2-2, with TRBD1 identical over 10 bases. Germline CDR1 and CDR2: MNHEY and SMNVEV (reference sequence). The CDR3 has 16 residues. V dropped 7 bases and J dropped 6; count of bases not matched to a gene: 11. CDR3 DNA: TGTGCCAGCACCATTACCCCGACAGGGGGCGCCGGGGAGCTGTTTTTT. Translating it yields CASTITPTGGAGELFF.

V gene TRBV9 combines with J gene TRBJ1-5; TRBD1 agrees at 7 bases. Per the germline V gene, CDR1 is SGDLS and CDR2 is YYNGEE. The CDR3 runs to 15 residues. The V gene end was trimmed by 4 bases and the J gene end by 3 bases; junction bases not matched to a gene: 7. CDR3 in amino acids: CASSPGTDDNQPQHF. The CDR3 DNA sequence: TGTGCCAGCAGCCCAGGGACAGATGACAATCAGCCCCAGCATTTT.

V usage is TRBV10-3 and J usage is TRBJ2-2, with 8 bases matching TRBD1. The CDR3 is 17 amino acids. Germline values: CDR1 ENHRY, CDR2 SYGVKD. V was pared by 5 bases and J by 4 bases, with 12 bases of the junction left unmatched. The CDR3, as DNA: TGTGCCATCAGTTCTGTCAGGGGGCTCATTGGCACCGGGGAGCTGTTTTTT. This gives the protein CAISSVRGLIGTGELFF.

The gene calls are TRBV18 and TRBJ1-1, with a weak D call TRBD1 (6 bases). V lost 2 bases to trimming and J lost 5 bases, with 12 bases between them. The CDR3 extends over 14 amino acids. Germline CDR1 reads KGHSH; CDR2 reads LQKENI. CDR3 in DNA: TGTGCCAGCTCACCAAGGGGGTTTGAAACTGAAGCTTTCTTT. This codes for CASSPRGFETEAFF.

Remarks on this clone: The junction departs from germline at one end; a sequencing error may be responsible. The chain joins TRBV6-5 to TRBJ2-7; D is uncertain. Germline CDR1 and CDR2: MNHEY and SVGAGI. The CDR3 is 11 residues long. The CDR3 region has the DNA TGTGCCAGCAGTTACTCCAACGAGCAGTACTTC. Translation: CASSYSNEQYF.

In the case of this clone: This specimen includes other DNA sequences encoding the same CDR3. The chain couples TRBV7-9 to TRBJ2-7; D is unresolved. This CDR3 comprises 12 residues. In germline, CDR1 is SEHNR, CDR2 FQNEAQ (reference sequence). Between the trimmed V and J ends, which lost 5 bases and 2 bases, there was a span of 7 bases. The CDR3, as DNA: TGTGCCAGCAGCCTCCTTGCCTACGAGCAGTACTTC. Translating it yields CASSLLAYEQYF. Supplemented by reference TRBV7-9 and TRBJ2-7, the full variable domain reads DTGVSQNPRHKITKRGQNVTFRCDPISEHNRLYWYRQTLGQGPEFLTYFQNEAQLEKSRLLSDRFSAERPKGSFSTLEIQRTEQGDSAMYLCASSLLAYEQYFGPGTRLTVT.

This clone showed up just a few times. The chain uses TRBV15 and TRBJ1-1, with D unclear. CDR1 LNHNV and CDR2 YYDKDF come from the germline V gene (reference sequence). The V end lost 0 bases, the J end lost 6 bases, and 8 bases lay between the germline ends. The length of the CDR3 is 13 residues. For the CDR3, the DNA is TGTGCCACCAGCAGAGATCGGGGTCCTGAAGCTTTCTTT. This sequence encodes CATSRDRGPEAFF. Variable domain in full (rest from reference TRBV15 and TRBJ1-1): DAMVIQNPRYQVTQFGKPVTLSCSQTLNHNVMYWYQQKSSQAPKLLFHYYDKDFNNEADTPDNFQSRRPNTSFCFLDIRSPGLGDTAMYLCATSRDRGPEAFFGQGTRLTVV.

V usage is TRBV6-5 and J usage is TRBJ1-1; 7 bases are a match to TRBD1. The junction had 3 bases not matched to a gene; V was cut back by 4 bases and J by 1 base. This CDR3 is built from 14 residues. CDR1 is MNHEY and CDR2 is SVGAGI in the germline V gene. In nucleotides, the CDR3 is TGTGCCAGCAGTTCTAGGACAGGGAACACTGAAGCTTTCTTT. It codes for CASSSRTGNTEAFF.

J is TRBJ2-5 and V is TRBV6-6; 7 bases are shared with TRBD1. Germline CDR1 reads MNHNY; CDR2 reads SVGAGI (reference sequence). With V trimmed by 5 bases and J by 2 bases, 5 bases remained unmatched. This CDR3 is 14 amino acids long. The CDR3 DNA reads TGTGCCAGCAGTCCCCGGGACAGACAAGAGACCCAGTACTTC. Its translation is CASSPRDRQETQYF.

The chain couples TRBV27 to TRBJ1-1; D not resolved. The germline V gene encodes CDR1 MNHEY and CDR2 SMNVEV (reference sequence). Trimming took off 4 bases at V and 4 bases at J, with 10 bases between the two ends. The length of the CDR3 is 13 residues. Written as DNA, the CDR3 is TGTGCCAGCAGTTCCCCGGGGTCCACTGAAGCTTTCTTT. This gives the protein CASSSPGSTEAFF.